These T cell receptor beta chains were read from a single sample in a study of blood T cell repertoires in COVID-19. Measured with immunoSEQ multiplex PCR; TCRdb has only the in-frame clones, and not every one. The top ten clones hold more than 0.95% of a sample with under 500,000 clones, 75% to 90% of them seen once. The sample taken for sequencing was PBMCs or T cells enriched from blood (not recorded which). These receptors were taken from a man aged 25-45 years who had recovered from COVID-19. Each CDR3 is given with its conserved first and last residue. The order of the fields is V gene, J gene, D gene, clone size, CDR3 DNA, CDR3 protein. A D gene is named only where the DNA matches it firmly. Expanded clones get a size class; other rows say once, few or many, or leave the size out.

V: TRBV28
J: TRBJ2-5
D: .
size: .
DNA: TGTGCCAGCAGTTCAAGCTGGGAGGCCCACCAAGAGACCCAGTACTTC
CDR3: CASSSSWEAHQETQYF

V: TRBV28
J: TRBJ1-1
D: .
size: .
DNA: TGTGCCAGCAGTTTGGGAGGTACGAACACTGAAGCTTTCTTT
CDR3: CASSLGGTNTEAFF

V: TRBV11-2
J: TRBJ2-3
D: .
size: .
DNA: TGTGCCAGCAGCTCCAGAATCTCGGGGGGCAGCACAGATACGCAGTATTTT
CDR3: CASSSRISGGSTDTQYF

V: TRBV5-1
J: TRBJ1-5
D: .
size: once
DNA: TGCGCCAGCAGCTTGGGTACAGGTTACAATCAGCCCCAGCATTTT
CDR3: CASSLGTGYNQPQHF

V: TRBV7-2
J: TRBJ1-2
D: .
size: .
DNA: TGTGCCAGCAGCTTAGGGGCGGGGGAAGGCTACACCTTC
CDR3: CASSLGAGEGYTF

V: TRBV3-1/TRBV3-2
J: TRBJ2-7
D: TRBD2
size: few
DNA: TGTGCCAGCAGCCAGGCTAGCGGGATCTACGAGCAGTACTTC
CDR3: CASSQASGIYEQYF

V: TRBV5-1
J: TRBJ1-3
D: TRBD1
size: .
DNA: TGCGCCAGCAGCATAGGACAGGGTGCGGCTGGAAACACCATATATTTT
CDR3: CASSIGQGAAGNTIYF

V: TRBV11-2
J: TRBJ1-2
D: TRBD1
size: .
DNA: TGTGCCAGCAGCCCCGGGACAGGGGAGAGGGGCTACACCTTC
CDR3: CASSPGTGERGYTF

V: TRBV19
J: TRBJ2-5
D: .
size: .
DNA: TGTGCCAGTAGTATGAGCAGGCAAGAGACCCAGTACTTC
CDR3: CASSMSRQETQYF

V: TRBV28
J: TRBJ2-7
D: .
size: .
DNA: TGTGCCAGCAGCTTGACACCCTACGAGCAGTACTTC
CDR3: CASSLTPYEQYF

V: TRBV10-3
J: TRBJ1-2
D: TRBD1
size: .
DNA: TGTGCCATCCTAAGGGGGACAGGCCTCAATGGCTACACCTTC
CDR3: CAILRGTGLNGYTF

V: TRBV7-9
J: TRBJ2-7
D: TRBD2
size: .
DNA: TGTGCCAGCAGCTCCCCCCGGGAGGGACCCGACGAGCAGTACTTC
CDR3: CASSSPREGPDEQYF

V: TRBV3-1/TRBV3-2
J: TRBJ2-1
D: .
size: .
DNA: TGTGCCAGCAGCCAATCTTGGGCGACTAGTTCCTACAATGAGCAGTTCTTC
CDR3: CASSQSWATSSYNEQFF

V: TRBV7-6
J: TRBJ1-1
D: .
size: .
DNA: TGTGCCAGCAGCTTAGGAGGGAGCATGGGTGAAGCTTTCTTT
CDR3: CASSLGGSMGEAFF

V: TRBV19
J: TRBJ1-1
D: TRBD1
size: .
DNA: TGTGCCAGTAGTCCTCGACAGGGAAGCACTGAAGCTTTCTTT
CDR3: CASSPRQGSTEAFF

V: TRBV14
J: TRBJ1-1
D: .
size: .
DNA: TGTGCCAGCAGCCAAGTTGCGGGGGTACCAGCTTTCTTT
CDR3: CASSQVAGVPAFF

V: TRBV5-1
J: TRBJ2-5
D: TRBD2
size: .
DNA: TGCGCCAGCAGCTTACACTCAGGCGGGAGGTCGGAGACCCAGTACTTC
CDR3: CASSLHSGGRSETQYF

V: TRBV25-1
J: TRBJ2-3
D: TRBD2
size: .
DNA: TGTGCCAGCAGTCTAGCGGACCGCACAGATACGCAGTATTTT
CDR3: CASSLADRTDTQYF

V: TRBV19
J: TRBJ1-5
D: .
size: .
DNA: TGTGCCAGTAGTATTCAGGGGCCTCGCAATCAGCCCCAGCATTTT
CDR3: CASSIQGPRNQPQHF

V: TRBV29-1
J: TRBJ2-7
D: .
size: .
DNA: TGCAGCGTTTGCGAAGGGGTCAAGTTTGGGACCTACGAGCAGTACTTC
CDR3: CSVCEGVKFGTYEQYF

V: TRBV7-9
J: TRBJ1-2
D: .
size: .
DNA: TGTGCCAGCAGCTTAGCTGGACAGTATGGCTACACCTTC
CDR3: CASSLAGQYGYTF

V: TRBV2
J: TRBJ2-2
D: .
size: few
DNA: TGTGCCAGCAGTGAACGTCAGGGGTATGGTACCGGGGAGCTGTTTTTT
CDR3: CASSERQGYGTGELFF

V: TRBV30
J: TRBJ1-3
D: .
size: .
DNA: TGTGCCTGGAGCGACACTGGAAACACCATATATTTT
CDR3: CAWSDTGNTIYF

V: TRBV5-4
J: TRBJ1-4
D: .
size: .
DNA: TGTGCCAGCAGCTTCTGGGGGGCAACTAATGAAAAACTGTTTTTT
CDR3: CASSFWGATNEKLFF